One sample yielded the 13 T cell receptor beta chains listed below, sequenced in a study of cytomegalovirus exposure and HLA in healthy donors. Profiled with immunoSEQ multiplex PCR; TCRdb holds only in-frame clones, not every one. The table has about 150,000 clones, 70% to 90% seen once. Material for sequencing was PBMCs. These receptors were taken from a human donor in good health.

The genes are TRBV18 and TRBJ2-3; TRBD2 might be the D (6 bases). Germline V gives CDR1 KGHSH, CDR2 LQKENI. Trimming pared 5 bases from V and 0 bases from J, leaving 9 bases between. This CDR3 is 14 amino acids long. The CDR3 loop reads CASSWGVSTDTQYF. The CDR3 DNA follows: TGTGCCAGCTCATGGGGGGTTAGCACAGATACGCAGTATTTT.

The chain's CDR3 is CASSVSWGGGDNEQFF. The CDR3 DNA is TGTGCCAGCAGCGTCTCATGGGGGGGAGGGGACAATGAGCAGTTCTTC. V is TRBV9 and J is TRBJ2-1; 7 bases agree with TRBD2. The CDR3 is 16 residues long. V lost 2 bases to trimming and J lost 5 bases; unmatched junction nucleotides: 10. Looked up from germline, CDR1 is SGDLS and CDR2 is YYNGEE.

This rearrangement joins TRBV4-2 to TRBJ2-6; 8 nucleotides line up with TRBD1. Germline V gene lookup returns CDR1 LGHNA and CDR2 YNFKEQ. The junction had 5 bases not matched to a gene; V was cut back by 1 base and J by 0 bases. CDR3 length equals 18 residues. The DNA for the CDR3 is TGTGCCAGCAGCCAAGCCGGACAGGGTCCCTCTGGGGCCAACGTCCTGACTTTC. Translation: CASSQAGQGPSGANVLTF.

This chain joins TRBV30 and TRBJ2-5, with 14 bases lining up with TRBD2. CDR1 is GTSNPN, CDR2 SVGIG, per germline (reference sequence). Germline trimming cut 4 bases from V and 6 bases from J; bases unmatched to any gene: 7. The CDR3 is made up of 15 amino acids. The CDR3 nucleotides read TGTGCCTGGACTGGACTAGCGGGAGGCCCCCAGACCCAGTACTTC. Translated, it gives CAWTGLAGGPQTQYF.

This rearrangement joins TRBV18 to TRBJ1-1, with D maybe TRBD1 (6 bases). CDR3 length: 14 residues. Germline V gene sequence: CDR1 KGHSH, CDR2 LQKENI. V was pared by 4 bases and J by 1 base, with 10 bases between. The CDR3 protein is CASSRETGNTEAFF. The CDR3 DNA reads TGTGCCAGCTCACGGGAGACAGGGAACACTGAAGCTTTCTTT.

A word on this clone: The junction does not match germline at one end; this may be a read error. The genes are TRBV5-8 and TRBJ1-1; D remains unclear. The CDR3 runs to 9 residues. The germline gives CDR1 SGHTS, CDR2 YDEGEE. CDR3 loop: CASSLGTGF. In nucleotides, the CDR3 is TGTGCCAGCAGCTTGGGTACCGGCTTT.

The V call is TRBV4-3, the J call TRBJ2-4; TRBD2 agrees at 8 bases. Trimming at V came to 1 base and at J to 8 bases, leaving 7 bases not matched to a gene. Germline CDR1 reads LGHNA; CDR2 reads YSLEER. The CDR3 is made up of 15 amino acids. The CDR3, as DNA: TGCGCCAGCAGCCAAGCGGATCGGGGGGGGGACATTCAGTACTTC. Residues: CASSQADRGGDIQYF.

The genes are TRBV6-1 and TRBJ1-5; 9 nucleotides agree with TRBD1. V gave up 2 bases and J gave up 2 bases; unmatched junction bases: 25. This CDR3 contains 23 residues. The V gene's germline CDR1 is MNHNS and CDR2 SASEGT. The CDR3 region is CASSEKTGGRDRDVFRGNQPQHF. For the CDR3, the DNA is TGTGCCAGCAGTGAAAAAACGGGGGGTAGGGACAGGGACGTTTTTCGAGGCAATCAGCCCCAGCATTTT.

J is TRBJ1-5 and V is TRBV13; tentatively, D is TRBD1 (6 bases). Germline V gene data show CDR1 as PRHDT and CDR2 as FYEKMQ (reference sequence). The V end was cut by 3 bases, the J end by 7 bases, with 7 bases between. CDR3 size: 12 residues. In DNA, the CDR3 is TGTGCCAGCAGCTTTAGGGGGCAGCCCCAGCATTTT. Its protein is CASSFRGQPQHF.

The chain uses TRBV4-1 and TRBJ2-7, with 8 bases lining up with TRBD1. Germline CDR1 MGHRA, CDR2 YSYEKL. There are 15 residues in the CDR3. Trimming took 2 bases from V and 9 from J; bases not matched to a gene: 12. Here the CDR3 reads CASSQLVGQASRQYF. CDR3 sequence (DNA): TGCGCCAGCAGCCAACTCGTGGGACAGGCGAGTAGGCAGTACTTC.

The V call is TRBV5-6, the J call TRBJ1-4; 9 nucleotides match TRBD1. There are 19 residues in the CDR3. J was trimmed by 2 bases and V by 3 bases; bases with no gene match: 14. Germline CDR1 reads SGHDT; CDR2 reads YYEEEE. CDR3 loop: CASSWGTGQGWSTNEKLFF. CDR3 nucleotide sequence: TGTGCCAGCAGCTGGGGGACTGGACAGGGGTGGAGCACTAATGAAAAACTGTTTTTT. Supplemented by reference TRBV5-6 and TRBJ1-4, the full variable domain reads DAGVTQSPTHLIKTRGQQVTLRCSPKSGHDTVSWYQQALGQGPQFIFQYYEEEERQRGNFPDRFSGHQFPNYSSELNVNALLLGDSALYLCASSWGTGQGWSTNEKLFFGSGTQLSVL.

A word on this clone: Other DNA sequences from this sample encode an identical CDR3 as well. The chain joins TRBV10-3 to TRBJ1-2, with TRBD1 as a possible D gene (5 bases). Deletions cut 6 bases from V and 4 bases from J, with 6 bases between. The CDR3 is 11 amino acids. Germline assignment: CDR1 ENHRY and CDR2 SYGVKD. The CDR3 nucleotides read TGTGCCATCAGCGACAGCTATGGCTACACCTTC. Its protein product is CAISDSYGYTF.

The rearrangement joins TRBV23-1 to TRBJ1-5; the D gene is possibly TRBD1 (5 bases). TRBV23-1 is placed among ORFs of uncertain function. The CDR3 totals 18 residues. Trimming took off 0 bases at V and 2 bases at J, with 17 bases between the two ends. CDR3 sequence: CASSQSVQGGRGNQPQHF. The CDR3 DNA reads as TGCGCCAGCAGTCAATCGGTCCAGGGAGGTAGGGGCAATCAGCCCCAGCATTTT.